Given below is one T cell receptor beta chain in context. The record originates from a study of blood T cells in healthy people across ages. CDR3 length: 16 residues. Germline-derived CDR1 and CDR2 are ENHRY and SYGVKD. V shed 4 bases and J 1 base; nucleotides not matched to a gene: 8. A second PCR of roughly 7 to 11 cycles used a sample-barcoded 5' primer and a J-beta primer mix. A template-switch adaptor with 12 random nucleotides tagged each cDNA molecule. In TCRdb, the 5' RACE reads were re-called with MiXCR into one record per CDR3 protein. This sample has 790,000 or so distinct CDR3 sequences, with 45% to 70% found just once. Isolation recovered at least 7 million PBMCs from every sample.

V gene TRBV10-3 combines with J gene TRBJ1-1; 8 bases line up with TRBD1. Sequencing used blood. The receptor comes from a man aged 40-55 years in good health. CDR3 sequence (DNA): TGTGCCATCAGTGGGGACAGGCTAGCTAGGAACACTGAAGCTTTCTTT. Its translation: CAISGDRLARNTEAFF.